This TCR beta chain was documented in a study of blood T cell repertoires in COVID-19. Across the study: Acute and convalescent COVID-19 specimens originated in the United States, Italy and Spain. T cells, B-cell-depleted T cells, or PBMCs provided the cDNA or gDNA that served as material.

This clone was counted only a few times. Authors' analysis steps: Using reference gene primer amplification, nucleated cell counts were estimated. Libraries were prepared by immunoSEQ multiplex PCR; TCRdb keeps only in-frame clonotypes and omits some of them. V and J calls and clone size are given by that table; D and trimming were obtained from the DNA. There are about 120,000 clones in the sample; over 80% occur only once, and 25% to 30% lies in the top ten. Trimming took 4 bases from V and 11 from J; bases not matched to a gene: 11. The CDR3 runs to 13 residues. The germline gives CDR1 SGHNT, CDR2 YYREEE (reference sequence).

V usage is TRBV5-4 and J usage is TRBJ1-1; the match to TRBD1 covers 7 bases. The sequenced material came from peripheral blood. The source of this sequence is a woman aged 70-85 years with acute or convalescent COVID-19. In DNA, the CDR3 is TGTGCCAGCAGCCAACAGGGGCAGTGGGGGGCTTTCTTT. This sequence encodes CASSQQGQWGAFF.